This T cell receptor (beta chain) was captured by sequencing in a study of radiotherapy plus CTLA-4 blockade in lung cancer. Generated by immunoSEQ multiplex PCR, the TCRdb table keeps only in-frame clones and is missing some. The sample includes tens of thousands of clones, approximately 68% of them seen just once. The sample consisted of peripheral blood, taken from a patient treated with radiotherapy plus ipilimumab. This TCR was recovered from a human donor with non-small cell lung cancer whose response to radiotherapy plus ipilimumab could not be evaluated.

CDR3 loop: CASSPQGNRAEAFF. The CDR3 DNA is TGTGCCAGCTCACCTCAGGGGAATCGGGCTGAAGCTTTCTTT. The rearrangement joins TRBV18 to TRBJ1-1; perhaps TRBD1 as D (6 bases). Germline V lookup: CDR1 KGHSH, CDR2 LQKENI. The CDR3 has 14 residues. V lost 3 bases and J 6 bases, leaving 14 bases between the germline ends.